What follows are 26 T cell receptor beta chains derived from one specimen sequenced in a study of shared clonotypes between healthy human individuals. TCRdb's table, derived via immunoSEQ multiplex PCR, lists solely in-frame clones and lacks some. The data show 2.3 million or so clones, more than 85% seen once. Sequencing input: naive CD4+ T cells from PBMCs. Indicated subset: CD45RA+ positively selected. The receptor set was obtained from a man younger than 35 in good health. Some clones in this sample may be carry-over from other donors' samples.

This rearrangement joins TRBV5-5 to TRBJ2-2, with TRBD1 matching over 7 bases. This CDR3 comprises 15 residues. In germline, CDR1 is SGHKS, CDR2 YYEKEE (reference sequence). V dropped 3 bases and J dropped 0; count of bases not matched to a gene: 2. CDR3 in DNA: TGTGCCAGCAGCTCCAGGGGGTCGAACACCGGGGAGCTGTTTTTT. This encodes CASSSRGSNTGELFF.

This clone appeared a single time. The chain joins TRBV29-1 to TRBJ1-2; D gene uncertain. V was pared by 0 bases and J by 5 bases, with 13 bases between. Germline V gives CDR1 SQVTM, CDR2 ANQGSEA. The CDR3 is 14 amino acids. Here the CDR3 reads CSVEDLARGYGYTF. The CDR3 region has the DNA TGCAGCGTTGAAGACCTCGCACGGGGATATGGCTACACCTTC.

Concerning this clone: The same CDR3 arises from other DNA sequences in this sample as well. This chain uses TRBV7-2 with TRBJ1-3; the D gene is possibly TRBD1 (5 bases). V lost 3 bases, J lost 1 base, and 7 bases lay in between. The germline V gene has CDR1 SGHTA and CDR2 FQGNSA. The CDR3 has 14 residues. The CDR3 loop is CASSLWGSGNTIYF. The CDR3 DNA follows: TGTGCCAGCAGCTTGTGGGGGTCTGGAAACACCATATATTTT.

This chain joins TRBV9 and TRBJ2-3; 9 bases agree with TRBD1. Germline V gene sequence: CDR1 SGDLS, CDR2 YYNGEE. V was clipped by 4 bases and J by 4 bases; unmatched bases: 7. The CDR3 covers 15 residues. CDR3 residues: CASSPRNRGPDTQYF. CDR3 coding DNA: TGTGCCAGCAGCCCAAGAAACAGGGGGCCAGATACGCAGTATTTT.

CDR3 region: CASSTQSTDTQYF. DNA of the CDR3: TGCGCCAGCAGCACACAGAGCACAGATACGCAGTATTTT. This chain joins TRBV5-1 and TRBJ2-3; D is unresolved. Looked up from germline, CDR1 is SGHRS and CDR2 is YFSETQ. This CDR3 is built from 13 residues. Deletions cut 4 bases from V and 0 bases from J, with 6 bases between.

This chain links TRBV11-2 with TRBJ2-3; D is tentatively TRBD1 or TRBD2 (5 bases each). The CDR3 has 15 residues. Germline lookup yields CDR1 SGHAT and CDR2 FQNNGV. Deletions cut 5 bases from V and 0 bases from J, with 12 bases between. CDR3: CASSVRDRSTDTQYF. DNA for the CDR3: TGTGCCAGCAGCGTCCGGGACCGGAGCACAGATACGCAGTATTTT.

CDR3 region: CASSFGYAGRNREQFF. For the CDR3, the DNA is TGCGCCAGCAGCTTTGGGTATGCGGGAAGGAACCGTGAGCAGTTCTTC. The J gene is TRBJ2-1, the V gene TRBV5-1, with a tentative D call TRBD2 (6 bases). V was clipped by 2 bases and J by 9 bases, with 21 bases between them. The CDR3 covers 16 residues. The germline CDR1 and CDR2 sequences are SGHRS and YFSETQ. The entire variable domain, with the rest obtained from reference TRBV5-1 and TRBJ2-1, is as follows: KAGVTQTPRYLIKTRGQQVTLSCSPISGHRSVSWYQQTPGQGLQFLFEYFSETQRNKGNFPGRFSGRQFSNSRSEMNVSTLELGDSALYLCASSFGYAGRNREQFFGPGTRLTVL.

This chain uses TRBV7-2 with TRBJ1-2; D remains ambiguous. The length of the CDR3 is 14 residues. Germline V gives CDR1 SGHTA, CDR2 FQGNSA. The ends were cut back, 5 bases at V and 8 bases at J, with 18 bases in the middle. The CDR3 protein is CASSPSGRYGGYTF. The CDR3 DNA sequence: TGTGCCAGCAGCCCCAGTGGGCGGTATGGGGGCTACACCTTC.

This chain uses TRBV4-2 with TRBJ1-5, with D possibly TRBD1 on 6 matching bases. The germline gives CDR1 LGHNA, CDR2 YNFKEQ. V lost 4 bases and J 5 bases, leaving 18 bases between the germline ends. The CDR3 has 16 amino acids. The CDR3 spells CASSLGGRGLHQPQHF. CDR3 DNA sequence: TGTGCCAGCAGCCTGGGGGGCCGCGGTCTTCATCAGCCCCAGCATTTT.

In the case of this clone: This specimen includes other DNA sequences encoding the same CDR3. The chain couples TRBV5-1 to TRBJ2-3; D is perhaps TRBD2 (6 bases). Trimming took 0 bases from V and 3 from J, leaving 8 bases between them. CDR3 size: 14 residues. Germline CDR1 is SGHRS and CDR2 is YFSETQ. CDR3 amino acids: CASSLGRATDTQYF. Here the CDR3 DNA reads TGCGCCAGCAGCTTGGGGAGGGCTACAGATACGCAGTATTTT.

Details on this clone: The same CDR3 is also encoded by other DNA sequences in this sample. The chain combines TRBV27 with TRBJ2-1, with TRBD2 matching 13 bases. Per the germline V gene, CDR1 is MNHEY and CDR2 is SMNVEV (reference sequence). V was pared by 5 bases and J by 6 bases, with 4 bases of the junction left unmatched. This CDR3 is 15 amino acids long. CDR3 sequence reads: CASSPRTSGSNEQFF. In DNA form, the CDR3 reads TGTGCCAGCAGTCCGCGGACTAGCGGGAGCAATGAGCAGTTCTTC.

The chain joins TRBV10-3 to TRBJ1-1; D not resolved. Germline assignment: CDR1 ENHRY and CDR2 SYGVKD. The V end was cut by 8 bases, the J end by 0 bases, with 10 bases between. There are 13 residues in the CDR3. This chain's CDR3 is CAILGVMNTEAFF. The CDR3 coding sequence is TGTGCCATCTTAGGCGTGATGAACACTGAAGCTTTCTTT.

The chain carries TRBV29-1 and TRBJ1-2; perhaps TRBD1 as D (6 bases). The germline V and J ends were trimmed by 4 bases and 8 bases, with 17 bases remaining between them. The CDR3 consists of 13 residues. CDR1 and CDR2 from the germline V gene are SQVTM and ANQGSEA. The chain's CDR3 is CSVGAGGARGYTF. The CDR3 DNA follows: TGCAGCGTTGGTGCGGGGGGCGCGAGGGGCTACACCTTC. Looking up the rest from reference TRBV29-1 and TRBJ1-2 gives the full variable domain: SAVISQKPSRDICQRGTSLTIQCQVDSQVTMMFWYRQQPGQSLTLIATANQGSEATYESGFVIDKFPISRPNLTFSTLTVSNMSPEDSSIYLCSVGAGGARGYTFGSGTRLTVV.

Here the CDR3 reads CASSLTSTGLILMNTEAFF. The CDR3 DNA sequence: TGTGCCAGCAGTTTAACCTCCACAGGTCTAATACTAATGAACACTGAAGCTTTCTTT. The rearrangement joins TRBV28 to TRBJ1-1, with D possibly being TRBD1 (5 bases). The CDR3 contains 19 residues. Germline V gene data show CDR1 as MDHEN and CDR2 as SYDVKM. V was pared by 2 bases and J by 0 bases, with 22 bases between.

The rearrangement links TRBV6-5 to TRBJ2-1, with 9 nucleotides matching TRBD1. V was clipped by 10 bases and J by 7 bases; unmatched bases: 11. Germline V gene sequence: CDR1 MNHEY, CDR2 SVGAGI. The CDR3 is 14 amino acids. The CDR3 reads CATTRTGVGNEQFF. In DNA form, the CDR3 reads TGTGCCACCACTCGGACAGGGGTAGGAAATGAGCAGTTCTTC.

The J gene is TRBJ2-1, the V gene TRBV5-4, with D perhaps matching TRBD1 (6 bases). CDR1 and CDR2 from the germline V gene are SGHNT and YYREEE (reference sequence). The CDR3 covers 15 residues. V dropped 3 bases and J dropped 6 bases, with 16 bases sitting between them. In DNA form, the CDR3 reads TGTGCCAGCAGCTCCACCGGGACATGGGGCAATGAGCAGTTCTTC. It yields the protein CASSSTGTWGNEQFF.

The V and J genes are TRBV29-1 and TRBJ2-7; D may be TRBD1 (8 bases). This CDR3 region has 12 residues. From germline, CDR1 is SQVTM and CDR2 ANQGSEA. Trimming left V 7 bases short and J 3 bases short, with 13 bases between. The CDR3 protein is CSGNRGGYEQYF. CDR3 DNA: TGCAGCGGTAACAGGGGGGGCTACGAGCAGTACTTC.

This clone was recorded only once. The chain is built from TRBV6-1 and TRBJ1-4; 7 bases agree with TRBD1. This CDR3 spans 15 amino acids. V was clipped by 2 bases and J by 5 bases; unmatched bases: 5. CDR1 and CDR2 from the germline V gene are MNHNS and SASEGT. The CDR3 nucleotides read TGTGCCAGCAGTGAAAGAGGGGGCCCCAATGAAAAACTGTTTTTT. This translates into CASSERGGPNEKLFF.

The chain employs TRBV27 and TRBJ2-5, with 8 bases lining up with TRBD2. The better agreement between TRBJ2-7 and the DNA end casts doubt on the J call. The V gene's germline CDR1 is MNHEY and CDR2 SMNVEV (reference sequence). There are 15 residues in the CDR3. Written as DNA, the CDR3 is TGTGCCAGCAGTTCGCCGGGACTAGGGTATTACGAGCAGTACTTC. The encoded protein is CASSSPGLGYYEQYF.

This chain uses TRBV15 with TRBJ2-3, with TRBD2 matching over 10 bases. Germline V gene sequence: CDR1 LNHNV, CDR2 YYDKDF (reference sequence). This CDR3 spans 16 amino acids. V was clipped by 4 bases and J by 0 bases; unmatched bases: 4. CDR3 sequence: CATSKGLAESTDTQYF. The CDR3 nucleotides are TGTGCCACCAGCAAAGGACTAGCGGAAAGCACAGATACGCAGTATTTT.

DNA for the CDR3: TGTGCCAGCAGCGTAGGGCTAGCGGGATCTATATGGACCGGGGAGCTGTTTTTT. Translation: CASSVGLAGSIWTGELFF. The V gene is TRBV9, the J gene TRBJ2-2, with 9 bases aligning to TRBD2. CDR3 length: 18 residues. Germline CDR1 SGDLS, CDR2 YYNGEE. J gave up 5 bases and V 0 bases, and 11 bases lay outside the gene matches.

This clone was picked up a small number of times. Other DNA sequences in the same sample also yield this CDR3. The CDR3, as DNA: TGTGCCACCAGCAGAGGGGGAAGCAATCAGCCCCAGCATTTT. Amino acid sequence: CATSRGGSNQPQHF. V usage is TRBV15 and J usage is TRBJ1-5; D ambiguous. This CDR3 spans 14 amino acids. CDR1 is LNHNV, CDR2 YYDKDF, per germline (reference sequence). The V end was cut by 1 base, the J end by 1 base, with 5 bases between.

V gene TRBV5-8 combines with J gene TRBJ2-7, with a possible D match to TRBD1 (6 bases). There are 14 residues in the CDR3. Per germline, CDR1 SGHTS and CDR2 YDEGEE. The V and J ends lost 3 bases and 4 bases respectively, with 14 bases between them. CDR3 in DNA: TGTGCCAGCAGCTCTCGAACAGGGAATTACGAGCAGTACTTC. Its translation: CASSSRTGNYEQYF.

The V and J genes are TRBV19 and TRBJ1-1; a weak D match, TRBD1 (6 bases). This CDR3 has 13 amino acids. Germline assignment: CDR1 LNHDA and CDR2 SQIVND (reference sequence). V was pared by 10 bases and J by 5 bases, with 17 bases between. The CDR3 region is CATWGAGRTEAFF. In nucleotides, the CDR3 is TGTGCCACCTGGGGGGCAGGTCGAACTGAAGCTTTCTTT. Together with reference TRBV19 and TRBJ1-1, the CDR3 gives the full variable domain: DGGITQSPKYLFRKEGQNVTLSCEQNLNHDAMYWYRQDPGQGLRLIYYSQIVNDFQKGDIAEGYSVSREKKESFPLTVTSAQKNPTAFYLCATWGAGRTEAFFGQGTRLTVV.

CDR3 residues: CASSYTGGTEAFF. The CDR3 DNA is TGTGCCAGCAGTTACACAGGGGGTACTGAAGCTTTCTTT. The gene calls are TRBV7-9 and TRBJ1-1, with TRBD1 identical over 8 bases. CDR1 SEHNR and CDR2 FQNEAQ come from the germline V gene (reference sequence). The CDR3 has 13 residues. V was pared by 6 bases and J by 5 bases, with 5 bases of the junction left unmatched. The full variable domain, its missing parts supplied by reference TRBV7-9 and TRBJ1-1, is DTGVSQNPRHKITKRGQNVTFRCDPISEHNRLYWYRQTLGQGPEFLTYFQNEAQLEKSRLLSDRFSAERPKGSFSTLEIQRTEQGDSAMYLCASSYTGGTEAFFGQGTRLTVV.

The chain couples TRBV5-1 to TRBJ2-7, with D perhaps being TRBD1 or TRBD2 (5 bases each). The CDR3 extends over 14 amino acids. Germline lookup yields CDR1 SGHRS and CDR2 YFSETQ. V was clipped by 4 bases and J by 6 bases, with 17 bases between them. CDR3: CASSAGTSRSEQYF. CDR3 bases: TGCGCCAGCAGCGCCGGGACGTCTCGGAGCGAGCAGTACTTC.